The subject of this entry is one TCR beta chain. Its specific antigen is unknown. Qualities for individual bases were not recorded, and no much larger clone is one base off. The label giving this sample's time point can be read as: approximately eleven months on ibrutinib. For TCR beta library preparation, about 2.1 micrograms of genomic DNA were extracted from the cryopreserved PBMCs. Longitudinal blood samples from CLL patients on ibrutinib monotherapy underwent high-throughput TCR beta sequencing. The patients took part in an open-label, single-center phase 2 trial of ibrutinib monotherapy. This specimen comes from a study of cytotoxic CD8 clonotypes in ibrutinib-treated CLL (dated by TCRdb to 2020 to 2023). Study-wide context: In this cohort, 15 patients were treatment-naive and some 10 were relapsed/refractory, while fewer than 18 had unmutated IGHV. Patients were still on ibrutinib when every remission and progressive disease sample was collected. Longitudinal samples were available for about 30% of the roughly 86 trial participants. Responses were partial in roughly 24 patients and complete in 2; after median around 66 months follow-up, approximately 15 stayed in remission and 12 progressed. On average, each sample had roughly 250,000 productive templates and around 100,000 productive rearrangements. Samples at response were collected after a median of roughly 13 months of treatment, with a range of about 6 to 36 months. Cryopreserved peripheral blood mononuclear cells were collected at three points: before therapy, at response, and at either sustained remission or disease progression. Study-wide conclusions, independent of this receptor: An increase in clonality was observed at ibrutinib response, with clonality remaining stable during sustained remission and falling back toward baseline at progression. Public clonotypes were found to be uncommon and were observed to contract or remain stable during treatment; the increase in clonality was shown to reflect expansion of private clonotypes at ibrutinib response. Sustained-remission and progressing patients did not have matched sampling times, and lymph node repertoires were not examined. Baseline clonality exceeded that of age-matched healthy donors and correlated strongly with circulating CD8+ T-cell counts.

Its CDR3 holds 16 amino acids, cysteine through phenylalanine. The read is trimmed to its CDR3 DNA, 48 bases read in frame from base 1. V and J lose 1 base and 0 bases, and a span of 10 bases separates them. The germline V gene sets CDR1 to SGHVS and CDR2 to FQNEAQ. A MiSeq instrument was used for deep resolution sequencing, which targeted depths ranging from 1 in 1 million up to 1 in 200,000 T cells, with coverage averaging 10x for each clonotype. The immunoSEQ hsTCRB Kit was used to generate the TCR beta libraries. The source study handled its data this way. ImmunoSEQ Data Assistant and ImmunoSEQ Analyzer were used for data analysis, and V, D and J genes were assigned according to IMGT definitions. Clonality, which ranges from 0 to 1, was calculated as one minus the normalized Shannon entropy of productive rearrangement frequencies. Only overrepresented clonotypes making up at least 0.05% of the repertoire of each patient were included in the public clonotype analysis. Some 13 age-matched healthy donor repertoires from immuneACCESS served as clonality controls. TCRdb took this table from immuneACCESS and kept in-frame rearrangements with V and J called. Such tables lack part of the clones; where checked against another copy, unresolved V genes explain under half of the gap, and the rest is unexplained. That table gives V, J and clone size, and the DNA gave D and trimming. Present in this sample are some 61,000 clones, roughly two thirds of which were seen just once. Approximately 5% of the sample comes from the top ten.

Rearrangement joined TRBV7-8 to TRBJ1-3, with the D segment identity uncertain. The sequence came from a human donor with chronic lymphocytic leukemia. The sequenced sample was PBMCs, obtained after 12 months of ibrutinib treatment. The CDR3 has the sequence CASSLGIGLSGNTIYF. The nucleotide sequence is TGTGCCAGCAGCTTAGGGATAGGGCTCTCTGGAAACACCATATATTTT.